Sequencing of this T cell receptor beta chain was carried out in a study of radiotherapy plus CTLA-4 blockade in lung cancer. General study results and limits: How blood T cell clones changed early, along with interferon-beta, reportedly forecast response best.

With regard to this clone: Its target is unknown.

The germline V gene encodes CDR1 SGHRS and CDR2 YFSETQ. Trimming took 6 bases from V and 5 from J; bases not matched to a gene: 6. The CDR3 totals 15 residues. The study treated chemo-refractory metastatic non-small-cell lung cancer patients with focal radiation plus ipilimumab CTLA-4 blockade. Assay: immunoSEQ multiplex PCR; the TCRdb copy retains only in-frame clones and omits some. The repertoire holds some 96,000 clones, almost 90% seen once, with roughly 4.6% in the top ten. The sequences come from peripheral blood, collected from a patient treated with radiotherapy plus ipilimumab. This TCR was sampled from a human donor with non-small cell lung cancer that progressed on radiotherapy plus ipilimumab. The chain has TRBV5-1 and TRBJ2-3, with TRBD2 identical over 13 bases. The chain's CDR3 is CASTPGLAGLDTQYF. CDR3 sequence (DNA): TGCGCCAGCACCCCGGGACTAGCGGGATTAGATACGCAGTATTTT.